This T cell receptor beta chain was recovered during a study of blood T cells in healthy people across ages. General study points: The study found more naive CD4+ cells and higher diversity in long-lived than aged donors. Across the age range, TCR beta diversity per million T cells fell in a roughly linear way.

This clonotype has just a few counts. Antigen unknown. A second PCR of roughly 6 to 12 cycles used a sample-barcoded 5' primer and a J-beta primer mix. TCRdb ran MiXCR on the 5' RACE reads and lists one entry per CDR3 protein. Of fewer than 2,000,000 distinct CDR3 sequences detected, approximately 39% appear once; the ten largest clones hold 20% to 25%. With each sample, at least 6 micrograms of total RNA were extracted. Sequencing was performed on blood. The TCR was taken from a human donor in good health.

CDR3 in DNA: TGTGCCAGCAGTGGACAGCCAACTAACTATGGCTACACCTTC. It is translated as CASSGQPTNYGYTF. The chain uses TRBV12-3 or TRBV12-4 and TRBJ1-2; possibly TRBD1 for D (6 bases). The CDR3 contains 14 residues. Trimming shortened V by 5 bases and J by 0 bases, and 10 bases separated the two germline ends.